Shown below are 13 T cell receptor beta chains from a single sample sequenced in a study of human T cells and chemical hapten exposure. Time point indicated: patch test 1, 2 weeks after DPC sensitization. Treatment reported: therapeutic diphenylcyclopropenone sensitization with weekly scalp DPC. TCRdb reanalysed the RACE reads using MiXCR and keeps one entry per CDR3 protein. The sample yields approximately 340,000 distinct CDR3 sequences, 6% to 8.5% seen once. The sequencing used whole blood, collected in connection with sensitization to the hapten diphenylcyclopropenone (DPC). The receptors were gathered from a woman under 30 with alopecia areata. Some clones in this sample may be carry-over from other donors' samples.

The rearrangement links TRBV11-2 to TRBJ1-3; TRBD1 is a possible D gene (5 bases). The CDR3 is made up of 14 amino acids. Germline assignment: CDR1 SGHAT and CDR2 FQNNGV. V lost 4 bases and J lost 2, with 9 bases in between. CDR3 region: CASSSRDPGNTIYF. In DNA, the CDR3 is TGTGCCAGCAGCTCCAGGGATCCTGGAAACACCATATATTTT.

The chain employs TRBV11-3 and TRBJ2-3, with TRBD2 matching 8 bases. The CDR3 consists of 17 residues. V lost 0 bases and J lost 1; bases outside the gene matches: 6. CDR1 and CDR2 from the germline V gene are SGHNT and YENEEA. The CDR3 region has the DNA TGTGCCAGCAGCTTAGAAAATGGAGCGGGGGGCACAGATACGCAGTATTTT. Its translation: CASSLENGAGGTDTQYF.

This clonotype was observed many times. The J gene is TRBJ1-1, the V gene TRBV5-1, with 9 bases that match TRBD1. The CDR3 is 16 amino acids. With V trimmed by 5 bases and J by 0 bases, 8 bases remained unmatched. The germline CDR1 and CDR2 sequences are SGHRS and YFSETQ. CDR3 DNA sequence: TGCGCCAGCAGACGTCCCGGGACAGGGATGAACACTGAAGCTTTCTTT. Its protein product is CASRRPGTGMNTEAFF.

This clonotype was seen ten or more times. CDR3: CSVERAGRTAGYTF. The CDR3 DNA reads TGCAGCGTTGAAAGGGCGGGGAGAACCGCTGGCTACACCTTC. The V and J genes are TRBV29-1 and TRBJ1-2; no firm D call. Deletions cut 2 bases from V and 7 bases from J, with 17 bases between. CDR1 and CDR2 from the germline V gene are SQVTM and ANQGSEA. The CDR3 consists of 14 residues.

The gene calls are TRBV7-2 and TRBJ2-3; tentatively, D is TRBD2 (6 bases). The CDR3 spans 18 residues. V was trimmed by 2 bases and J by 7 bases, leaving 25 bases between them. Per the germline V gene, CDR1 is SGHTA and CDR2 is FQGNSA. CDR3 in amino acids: CASSLWGVKLALGYTQYF. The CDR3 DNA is TGTGCCAGCAGCTTATGGGGGGTGAAATTAGCTTTGGGGTATACGCAGTATTTT.

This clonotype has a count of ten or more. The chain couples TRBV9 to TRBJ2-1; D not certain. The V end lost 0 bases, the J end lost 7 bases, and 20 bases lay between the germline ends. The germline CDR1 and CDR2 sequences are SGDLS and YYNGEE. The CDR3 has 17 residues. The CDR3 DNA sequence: TGTGCCAGCAGCGTAGATCGCCTCGGCTGGGTGGGGAATGAGCAGTTCTTC. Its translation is CASSVDRLGWVGNEQFF. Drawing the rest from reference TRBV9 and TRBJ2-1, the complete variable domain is DSGVTQTPKHLITATGQRVTLRCSPRSGDLSVYWYQQSLDQGLQFLIQYYNGEERAKGNILERFSAQQFPDLHSELNLSSLELGDSALYFCASSVDRLGWVGNEQFFGPGTRLTVL.

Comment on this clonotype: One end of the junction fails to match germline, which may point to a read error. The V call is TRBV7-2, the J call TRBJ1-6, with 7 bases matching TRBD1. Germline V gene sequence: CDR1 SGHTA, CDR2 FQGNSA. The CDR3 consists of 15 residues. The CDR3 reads CASSFMSGGSSPFHF. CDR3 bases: TGTGCCAGCAGCTTCATGTCAGGGGGGAGTTCACCCTTCCACTTT.

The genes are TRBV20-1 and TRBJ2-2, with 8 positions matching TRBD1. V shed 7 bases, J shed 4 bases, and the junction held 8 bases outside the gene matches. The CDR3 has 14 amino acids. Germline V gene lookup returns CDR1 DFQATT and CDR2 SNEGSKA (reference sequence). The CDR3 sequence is CSVSTGVGTGELFF. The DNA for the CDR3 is TGCAGTGTTTCGACAGGGGTGGGCACCGGGGAGCTGTTTTTT.

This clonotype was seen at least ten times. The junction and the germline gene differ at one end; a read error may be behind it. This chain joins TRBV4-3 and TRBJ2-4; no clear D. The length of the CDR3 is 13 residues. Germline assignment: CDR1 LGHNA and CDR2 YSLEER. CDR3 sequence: CASSPQLGIGESF. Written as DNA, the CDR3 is TGCGCCAGCAGCCCCCAGCTAGGAATCGGCGAGTCCTTC.

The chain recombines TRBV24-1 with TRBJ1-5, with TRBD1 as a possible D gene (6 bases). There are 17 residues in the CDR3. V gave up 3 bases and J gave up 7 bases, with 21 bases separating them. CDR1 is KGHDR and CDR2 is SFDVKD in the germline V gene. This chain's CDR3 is CATSDPKVGGTLQPQHF. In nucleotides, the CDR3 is TGTGCCACCAGTGATCCAAAGGTAGGGGGAACTCTCCAGCCCCAGCATTTT.

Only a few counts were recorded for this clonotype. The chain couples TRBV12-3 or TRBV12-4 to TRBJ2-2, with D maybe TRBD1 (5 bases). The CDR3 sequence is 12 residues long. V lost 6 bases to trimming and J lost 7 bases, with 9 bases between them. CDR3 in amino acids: CASSQGIGELFF. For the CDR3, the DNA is TGTGCCAGCAGCCAGGGTATCGGGGAGCTGTTTTTT.

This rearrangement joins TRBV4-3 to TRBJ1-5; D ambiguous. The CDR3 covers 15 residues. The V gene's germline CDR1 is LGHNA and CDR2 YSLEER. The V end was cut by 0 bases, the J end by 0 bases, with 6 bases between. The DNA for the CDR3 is TGCGCCAGCAGCCAAGATTTGGCTAGCAATCAGCCCCAGCATTTT. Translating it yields CASSQDLASNQPQHF.

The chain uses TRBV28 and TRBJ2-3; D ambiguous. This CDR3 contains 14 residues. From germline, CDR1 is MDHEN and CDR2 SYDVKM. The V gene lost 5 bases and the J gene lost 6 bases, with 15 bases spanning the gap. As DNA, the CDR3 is TGTGCCAGCAGTAGTAAAACGGCTGGGGATACGCAGTATTTT. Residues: CASSSKTAGDTQYF.